Given below is one TCR beta chain in context. As yet, its antigen is unknown. CDR1 and CDR2 from the germline V gene are SGDLS and YYNGEE. CDR3 length: 16 amino acids. After removal of 1 base from V and 2 bases from J, the junction contained 7 bases not matched to a gene. The sample comes from a study of radiation and T cells in renal cell carcinoma. Profiling relied on immunoSEQ multiplex PCR, and the TCRdb table lists in-frame clones only, not all of them. The profile shows 120,000 to 150,000 clones, roughly 90% of them singletons. Findings and limits, study-wide: In blood, top tumor clones expanded by 2 weeks, shrinking by 4.

Time point here: blood 4 weeks post-SBRT, at nephrectomy. The treatment denotes: 15 Gy SBRT to primary tumor, nephrectomy 4 weeks later. The tumor was a clear cell renal cell carcinoma. The chain combines TRBV9 with TRBJ2-7; 9 positions match TRBD2. The sequence was obtained from a woman between 45 and 60 years old with renal cell carcinoma. The input for sequencing was blood, taken from a patient whose treatment included radiotherapy and nephrectomy. Here the CDR3 DNA reads TGTGCCAGCAGCGTATTAGCGGGGGCAGGCGCCTACGAGCAGTACTTC. Its translation: CASSVLAGAGAYEQYF.